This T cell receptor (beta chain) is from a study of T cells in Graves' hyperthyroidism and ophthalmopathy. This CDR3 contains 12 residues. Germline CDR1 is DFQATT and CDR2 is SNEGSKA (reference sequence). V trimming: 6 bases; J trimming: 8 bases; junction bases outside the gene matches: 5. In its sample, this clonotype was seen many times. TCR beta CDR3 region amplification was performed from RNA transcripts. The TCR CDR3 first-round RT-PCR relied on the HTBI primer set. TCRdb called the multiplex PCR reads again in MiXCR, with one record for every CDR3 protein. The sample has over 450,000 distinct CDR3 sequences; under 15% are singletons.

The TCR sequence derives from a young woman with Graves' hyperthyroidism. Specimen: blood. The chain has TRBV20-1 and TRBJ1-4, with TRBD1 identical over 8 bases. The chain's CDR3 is CSAGQGKEKLFF. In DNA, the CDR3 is TGCAGTGCCGGACAGGGCAAGGAAAAACTGTTTTTT.